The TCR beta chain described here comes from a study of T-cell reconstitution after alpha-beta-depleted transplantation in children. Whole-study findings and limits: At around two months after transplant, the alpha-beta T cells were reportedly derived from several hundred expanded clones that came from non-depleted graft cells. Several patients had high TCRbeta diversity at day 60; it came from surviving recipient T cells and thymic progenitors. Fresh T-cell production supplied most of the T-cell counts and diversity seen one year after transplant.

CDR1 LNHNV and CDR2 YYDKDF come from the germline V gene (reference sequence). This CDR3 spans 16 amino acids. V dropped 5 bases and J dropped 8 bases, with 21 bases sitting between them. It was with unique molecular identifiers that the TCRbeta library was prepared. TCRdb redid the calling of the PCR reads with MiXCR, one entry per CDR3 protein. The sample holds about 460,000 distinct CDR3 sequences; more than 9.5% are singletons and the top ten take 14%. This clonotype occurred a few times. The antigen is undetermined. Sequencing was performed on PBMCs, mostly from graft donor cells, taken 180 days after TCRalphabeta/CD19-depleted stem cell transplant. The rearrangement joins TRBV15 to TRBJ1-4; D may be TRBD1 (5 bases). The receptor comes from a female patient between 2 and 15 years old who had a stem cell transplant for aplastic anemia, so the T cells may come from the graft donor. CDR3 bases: TGTGCCACCAGCGTCAAGATAGCCAGGGTAGGGGAAAAACTGTTTTTT. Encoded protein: CATSVKIARVGEKLFF.